A selection of T cell receptor beta chains follows, all from one sample in a study of long-term antiretroviral therapy in people with HIV. Produced via immunoSEQ multiplex PCR; TCRdb's table is partial and in-frame only. This sample yields 9,500 to 11,000 clones, of which under 90% are seen a single time; about 19% belongs to the top ten. This specimen was unsorted PBMCs, taken 7.2 years after starting antiretroviral therapy. The source is a man over 45 with HIV. CDR3s include the opening cysteine and the closing phenylalanine or tryptophan. Each record gives: V gene, J gene, clone size, D gene, CDR3 protein, CDR3 DNA. The D gene is left open where the match is weak. The size of a clone is reported for some rows only, either as once, few or many, or as a class for expanded clones.

TRBV6-1	TRBJ2-7	.	.	CASKNSLSSYEQYF	TGTGCCAGCAAAAACAGCCTCTCCTCCTACGAGCAGTACTTC
TRBV5-5	TRBJ1-1	.	.	CASSLEGTEAFF	TGTGCCAGCAGCTTAGAAGGCACTGAAGCTTTCTTT
TRBV6-5	TRBJ2-7	.	.	CASSYSQDPPYEQYF	TGTGCCAGCAGTTACTCCCAGGACCCTCCCTACGAGCAGTACTTC
TRBV4-1	TRBJ1-2	.	TRBD1	CASSPFGPFTGGGYTF	TGCGCCAGCAGCCCGTTTGGTCCTTTTACAGGGGGTGGCTACACCTTC
TRBV4-1	TRBJ1-4	.	TRBD1	CASSQDRAEDRGLATNEKLFF	TGCGCCAGCAGCCAAGATCGGGCGGAGGACAGGGGGCTTGCAACTAATGAAAAACTGTTTTTT
TRBV27	TRBJ1-4	.	.	CASSERSINEKLFF	TGTGCCAGCAGTGAGAGGTCCATTAATGAAAAACTGTTTTTT
TRBV30	TRBJ2-2	.	TRBD1	CAWSVGTVNTGELFF	TGTGCCTGGAGTGTGGGGACAGTGAACACCGGGGAGCTGTTTTTT
TRBV27	TRBJ1-5	.	.	CASSKGTGQPQHF	TGTGCCAGCAGCAAAGGGACGGGTCAGCCCCAGCATTTT
TRBV30	TRBJ2-7	.	.	CAWSYDTEQYF	TGTGCCTGGAGTTATGACACCGAGCAGTACTTC
TRBV7-9	TRBJ1-1	.	.	CASSSFTEAFF	TGTGCCAGCAGCAGTTTCACTGAAGCTTTCTTT
TRBV19	TRBJ2-7	.	.	CASSWSTLDEQYF	TGTGCCAGTAGTTGGAGTACCCTCGACGAGCAGTACTTC
TRBV2	TRBJ1-5	.	.	CASSETPGEQPQHF	TGTGCCAGCAGTGAAACGCCAGGCGAGCAGCCCCAGCATTTT
TRBV2	TRBJ2-7	.	.	CASLETARVPYEQYF	TGTGCCAGCCTTGAAACGGCTAGGGTACCCTACGAGCAGTACTTC
TRBV19	TRBJ1-6	.	TRBD1	CASSQGQINSPLHF	TGTGCCAGTAGCCAGGGACAGATTAATTCACCCCTCCACTTT
TRBV10-1	TRBJ2-2	.	TRBD2	CASSPSGGEYTGELFF	TGCGCCAGTTCCCCTAGCGGGGGGGAGTACACCGGGGAGCTGTTTTTT
TRBV10-2	TRBJ2-7	.	.	CASTRFGGQAYEQYF	TGCGCCAGTACTCGTTTTGGGGGACAAGCGTACGAGCAGTACTTC
TRBV20-1	TRBJ1-2	few	.	CSGEANYGYTF	TGCAGTGGCGAGGCCAACTATGGCTACACCTTC
TRBV19	TRBJ1-5	.	TRBD1	CASSVEGQSSNQPQHF	TGTGCCAGTAGTGTCGAGGGACAGAGTAGCAATCAGCCCCAGCATTTT
TRBV19	TRBJ1-1	.	TRBD1	CASSPGGGTEAFF	TGTGCCAGTAGCCCAGGGGGCGGTACTGAAGCTTTCTTT
TRBV7-9	TRBJ2-7	.	TRBD1	CASSAGQGNKDEQYF	TGTGCCAGCAGCGCGGGACAGGGGAACAAGGACGAGCAGTACTTC
TRBV10-3	TRBJ1-1	.	.	CATLLSDSYTEAFF	TGTGCCACTCTCCTCTCGGACAGCTACACTGAAGCTTTCTTT
TRBV4-1	TRBJ2-1	.	.	CASSQLSWNEQFF	TGCGCCAGCAGCCAACTATCTTGGAATGAGCAGTTCTTC
TRBV28	TRBJ2-7	.	.	CASRTGDYEQYF	TGTGCCAGCCGTACAGGTGATTACGAGCAGTACTTC
TRBV19	TRBJ1-2	.	.	CASTNPRRRDGYTF	TGTGCCAGTACCAACCCCCGACGGAGAGATGGCTACACCTTC
TRBV10-3	TRBJ1-2	once	TRBD1	CAISRDRGSENYGYTF	TGTGCCATCAGTAGGGACAGGGGCTCCGAAAACTATGGCTACACCTTC
TRBV4-1	TRBJ2-3	.	TRBD1	CASSQFPGGLRDTQYF	TGCGCCAGCAGCCAGTTCCCAGGGGGCTTGAGAGATACGCAGTATTTT
TRBV21-1	TRBJ2-1	.	.	CASSPSLHHSDNEQFF	TGTGCCAGCAGTCCGTCGCTACACCATTCCGACAATGAGCAGTTCTTC
TRBV2	TRBJ1-6	.	.	CASSEWDFNSPLHF	TGTGCCAGCAGTGAATGGGACTTTAATTCACCCCTCCACTTT
TRBV5-6	TRBJ2-1	once	TRBD2	CASKVAGGIIEQFF	TGTGCCAGCAAAGTAGCGGGGGGGATCATTGAGCAGTTCTTC
TRBV6-1	TRBJ1-5	.	.	CASSEWGIYSNQPQHF	TGTGCCAGCAGTGAATGGGGAATTTATAGCAATCAGCCCCAGCATTTT
TRBV7-8	TRBJ2-2	.	TRBD2	CASSLNGGEETGELFF	TGTGCCAGCAGCTTAAACGGGGGGGAAGAAACCGGGGAGCTGTTTTTT
TRBV28	TRBJ2-7	.	TRBD1	CASSLPPGQIPYEQYF	TGTGCCAGCAGTCTTCCTCCGGGACAGATTCCTTACGAGCAGTACTTC
TRBV4-2	TRBJ1-1	few	TRBD1	CASSQGAGGLLTEAFF	TGTGCCAGCAGCCAAGGGGCAGGGGGCTTGCTCACTGAAGCTTTCTTT
TRBV19	TRBJ1-1	.	.	CASSGRPNTEAFF	TGTGCCAGTAGCGGACGGCCGAACACTGAAGCTTTCTTT
TRBV5-6	TRBJ1-4	.	TRBD1	CASSLARTGKEKLFF	TGTGCCAGCAGCTTGGCACGGACAGGGAAGGAAAAACTGTTTTTT
TRBV29-1	TRBJ1-3	.	.	CSAIGPSGNTIYF	TGCAGCGCGATAGGGCCCTCTGGAAACACCATATATTTT
TRBV9	TRBJ2-5	.	TRBD2	CASSVTGGGARETQYF	TGTGCCAGCAGCGTTACTGGCGGGGGGGCCCGGGAGACCCAGTACTTC
TRBV5-6	TRBJ2-5	once	.	CASSWTLGGETQYF	TGTGCCAGCAGCTGGACCCTGGGGGGAGAGACCCAGTACTTC
TRBV19	TRBJ1-6	once	.	CASSQDSPLHF	TGTGCCAGTAGTCAGGATTCACCCCTCCACTTT
TRBV6-4	TRBJ1-1	.	.	CARNRERWNTEAFF	TGTGCCAGGAATCGGGAACGGTGGAACACTGAAGCTTTCTTT
TRBV7-2	TRBJ1-1	.	.	CASSSVRRDTEAFF	TGTGCCAGCAGCTCGGTGAGAAGGGACACTGAAGCTTTCTTT
TRBV7-2	TRBJ2-7	.	.	CASSLAEFGYEQYF	TGTGCCAGCAGCTTAGCGGAGTTTGGGTACGAGCAGTACTTC
TRBV19	TRBJ2-7	.	TRBD1	CASSMEGQGRNEQYF	TGTGCCAGTAGTATGGAGGGACAGGGACGTAACGAGCAGTACTTC
TRBV18	TRBJ1-6	.	.	CASSPEAENSPLHF	TGTGCCAGCTCACCAGAGGCAGAGAATTCACCCCTCCACTTT
TRBV5-1	TRBJ1-2	.	.	CASSLGQGQFYGYTF	TGCGCCAGCAGCTTGGGGCAGGGACAATTCTATGGCTACACCTTC
TRBV19	TRBJ1-5	.	.	CASSINEGPSFLFYQPQHF	TGTGCCAGTAGTATAAATGAGGGACCGAGCTTCTTATTTTATCAGCCCCAGCATTTT
TRBV27	TRBJ2-2	.	TRBD2	CASSAGRDTGELFF	TGTGCCAGCAGTGCAGGGAGGGACACCGGGGAGCTGTTTTTT
TRBV4-2	TRBJ1-1	.	.	CASSQLTEAFF	TGTGCCAGCAGCCAATTGACGGAAGCTTTCTTT
TRBV30	TRBJ1-5	once	.	CAWSGGSNQPQHF	TGTGCCTGGAGTGGGGGTAGCAATCAGCCCCAGCATTTT
TRBV7-9	TRBJ1-1	.	.	CASSLAQTGNTEAFF	TGTGCCAGCAGCTTAGCCCAGACGGGGAACACTGAAGCTTTCTTT
TRBV2	TRBJ1-1	.	TRBD1	CASGRDRGTEAFF	TGTGCCAGCGGCCGGGACAGGGGCACTGAAGCTTTCTTT
TRBV6-5	TRBJ2-2	.	TRBD1	CASEVGRGKAGELFF	TGTGCCAGCGAAGTTGGCAGGGGGAAAGCCGGGGAGCTGTTTTTT
TRBV9	TRBJ2-7	.	.	CASSGGRGTDYEQYF	TGTGCCAGCAGCGGGGGGAGGGGGACAGACTACGAGCAGTACTTC
TRBV30	TRBJ2-7	.	.	CAWSPATGPEQYF	TGTGCCTGGAGTCCCGCCACAGGGCCGGAGCAGTACTTC
TRBV19	TRBJ1-2	.	.	CASSIGSYSGYGYTF	TGTGCCAGTAGTATTGGCAGCTACTCCGGCTATGGCTACACCTTC
TRBV21-1	TRBJ1-3	.	.	CASSKRLGLPSSGNTIYF	TGTGCCAGCAGCAAAAGGCTGGGACTGCCGAGCTCTGGAAACACCATATATTTT
TRBV5-1	TRBJ1-1	.	.	CASSLAGWGTEAFF	TGCGCCAGCAGCTTGGCAGGGTGGGGGACTGAAGCTTTCTTT
TRBV7-9	TRBJ1-1	.	.	CASSRGNTEAFF	TGTGCCAGCTCCCGCGGTAACACTGAAGCTTTCTTT